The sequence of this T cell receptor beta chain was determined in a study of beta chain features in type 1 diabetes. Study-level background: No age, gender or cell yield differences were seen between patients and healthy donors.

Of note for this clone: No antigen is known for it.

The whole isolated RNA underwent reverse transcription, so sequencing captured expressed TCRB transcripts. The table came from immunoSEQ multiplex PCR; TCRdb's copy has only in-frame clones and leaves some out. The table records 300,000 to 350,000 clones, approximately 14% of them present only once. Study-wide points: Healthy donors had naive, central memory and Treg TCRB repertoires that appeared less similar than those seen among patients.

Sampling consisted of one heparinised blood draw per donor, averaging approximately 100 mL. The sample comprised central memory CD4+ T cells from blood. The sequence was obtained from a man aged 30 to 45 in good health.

The CDR3, as DNA: TGTGCCAGCAGCACAATAACCGGGACAGGGAGGTCCTACGAGCAGTACGTC. Translation: CASSTITGTGRSYEQYV. V gene TRBV21-1 combines with J gene TRBJ2-7; the table's D call, TRBD1, has no DNA check behind it. TRBV21-1 is a listed pseudogene. This CDR3 comprises 17 residues.